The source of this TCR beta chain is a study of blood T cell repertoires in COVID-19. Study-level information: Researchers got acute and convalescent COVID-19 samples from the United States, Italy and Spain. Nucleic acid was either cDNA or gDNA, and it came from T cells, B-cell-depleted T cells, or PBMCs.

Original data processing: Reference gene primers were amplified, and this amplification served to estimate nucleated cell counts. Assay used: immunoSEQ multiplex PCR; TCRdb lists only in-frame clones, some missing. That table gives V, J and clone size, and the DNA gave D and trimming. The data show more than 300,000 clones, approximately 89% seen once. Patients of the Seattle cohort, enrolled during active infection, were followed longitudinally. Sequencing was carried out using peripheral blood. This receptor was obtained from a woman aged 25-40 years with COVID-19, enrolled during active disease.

This CDR3 reads CASKGIDQPQHF. In DNA form, the CDR3 reads TGTGCCAGCAAGGGGATCGATCAGCCCCAGCATTTT. The J gene is TRBJ1-5, the V gene TRBV2; possibly TRBD1 for D (5 bases). Trimming pared 7 bases from V and 5 bases from J, leaving 9 bases between. The length of the CDR3 is 12 residues. Germline values: CDR1 SNHLY, CDR2 FYNNEI.